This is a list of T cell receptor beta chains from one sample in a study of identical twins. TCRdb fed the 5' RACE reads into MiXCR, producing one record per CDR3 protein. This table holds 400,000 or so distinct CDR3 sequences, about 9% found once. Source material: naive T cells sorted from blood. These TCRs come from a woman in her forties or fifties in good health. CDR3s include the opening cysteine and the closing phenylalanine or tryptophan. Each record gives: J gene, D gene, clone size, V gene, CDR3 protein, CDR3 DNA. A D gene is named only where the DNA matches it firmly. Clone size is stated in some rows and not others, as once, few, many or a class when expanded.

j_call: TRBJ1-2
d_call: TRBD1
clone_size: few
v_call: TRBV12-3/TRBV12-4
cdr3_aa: CASSQGGYGYTF
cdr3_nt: TGTGCCAGCAGCCAGGGGGGTTATGGCTACACCTTC

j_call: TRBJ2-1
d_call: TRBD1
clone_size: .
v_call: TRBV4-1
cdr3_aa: CASSYFDRGSYNEQFF
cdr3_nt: TGCGCCAGCAGCTACTTTGACAGGGGCTCCTACAATGAGCAGTTCTTC

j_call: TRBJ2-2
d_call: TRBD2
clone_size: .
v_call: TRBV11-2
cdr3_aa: CASSLAPSISLREVPGELFF
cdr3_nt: TGTGCCAGCAGCTTAGCTCCATCCATCTCTCTACGGGAGGTCCCCGGGGAGCTGTTTTTT

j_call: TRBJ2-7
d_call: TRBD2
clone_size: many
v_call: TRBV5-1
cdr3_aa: CASSLTRTSGSYEQYF
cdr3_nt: TGCGCCAGCAGCTTGACCCGGACTAGCGGTTCCTACGAGCAGTACTTC

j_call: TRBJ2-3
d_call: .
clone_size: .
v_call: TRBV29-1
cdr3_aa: CSGTEPPDTQYF
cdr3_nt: TGCAGCGGGACAGAGCCACCGGATACGCAGTATTTT

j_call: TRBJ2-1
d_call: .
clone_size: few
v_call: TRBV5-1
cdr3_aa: CARNPLAKSNEQFF
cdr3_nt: TGCGCCCGAAATCCCCTAGCGAAGAGTAATGAGCAGTTCTTC

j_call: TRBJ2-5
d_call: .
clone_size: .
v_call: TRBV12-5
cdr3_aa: CASLRPGAQETQYF
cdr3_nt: TGTGCTAGTCTCCGGCCGGGAGCTCAAGAGACCCAGTACTTC

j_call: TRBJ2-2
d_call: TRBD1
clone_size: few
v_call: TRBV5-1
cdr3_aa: CASSLGTGPNTGELFF
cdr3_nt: TGCGCCAGCAGCCTAGGGACAGGTCCGAACACCGGGGAGCTGTTTTTT

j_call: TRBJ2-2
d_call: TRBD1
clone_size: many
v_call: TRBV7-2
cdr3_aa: CASSLIPGTGGTGELFF
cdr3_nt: TGTGCCAGCAGCTTAATCCCCGGGACAGGGGGCACCGGGGAGCTGTTTTTT

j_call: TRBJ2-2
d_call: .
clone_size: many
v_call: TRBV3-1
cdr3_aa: CASSQDPGVGELFF
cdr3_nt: TGTGCCAGCAGCCAAGATCCAGGGGTCGGGGAGCTGTTTTTT

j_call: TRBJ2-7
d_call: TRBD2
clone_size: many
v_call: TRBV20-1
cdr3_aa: CSANAGLAGGAAYEQYF
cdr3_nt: TGCAGTGCTAACGCGGGACTAGCGGGAGGGGCAGCCTACGAGCAGTACTTC

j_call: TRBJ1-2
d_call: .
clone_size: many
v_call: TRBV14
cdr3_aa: CASSQYLYGYTF
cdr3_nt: TGTGCCAGCAGCCAATATCTTTATGGCTACACCTTC

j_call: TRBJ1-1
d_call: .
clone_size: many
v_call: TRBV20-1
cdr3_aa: CSARGTRDVNTEAFF
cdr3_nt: TGCAGTGCTAGAGGAACAAGGGACGTAAACACTGAAGCTTTCTTT

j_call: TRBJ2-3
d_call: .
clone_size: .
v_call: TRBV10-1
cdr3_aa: CASSDSGTLRGTDTQYF
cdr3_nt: TGCGCCAGCAGTGACTCCGGGACCCTGCGGGGCACAGATACGCAGTATTTT

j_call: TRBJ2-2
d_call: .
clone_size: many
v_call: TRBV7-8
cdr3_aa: CASSFGGANTGELFF
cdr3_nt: TGTGCCAGCAGCTTCGGCGGGGCGAACACCGGGGAGCTGTTTTTT

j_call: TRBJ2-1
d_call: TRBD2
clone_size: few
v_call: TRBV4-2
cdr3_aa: CASSQGLADINEQFF
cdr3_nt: TGTGCCAGCAGCCAAGGACTAGCGGATATCAATGAGCAGTTCTTC

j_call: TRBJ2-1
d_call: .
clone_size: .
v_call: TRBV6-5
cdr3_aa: CASSYSRPRSSSYNEQFF
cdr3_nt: TGTGCCAGCAGTTACTCGAGGCCCCGCTCGAGCTCCTACAATGAGCAGTTCTTC

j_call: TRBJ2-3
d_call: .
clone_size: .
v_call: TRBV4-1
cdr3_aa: CASSQVGGTSTDTQYF
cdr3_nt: TGCGCCAGCAGCCAAGTGGGCGGGACTAGCACAGATACGCAGTATTTT

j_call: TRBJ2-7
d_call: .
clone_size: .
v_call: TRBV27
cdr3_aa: CASSFGPFYEQYF
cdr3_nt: TGTGCCAGCAGTTTCGGGCCGTTCTACGAGCAGTACTTC

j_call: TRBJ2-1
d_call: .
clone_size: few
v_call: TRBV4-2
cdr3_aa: CASSQEISRHNEQFF
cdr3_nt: TGTGCCAGCAGCCAAGAAATTAGCCGGCACAATGAGCAGTTCTTC

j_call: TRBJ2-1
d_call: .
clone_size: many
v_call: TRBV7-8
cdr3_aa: CASSLAGIKFF
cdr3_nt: TGTGCCAGCAGCTTAGCGGGGATAAAGTTCTTC

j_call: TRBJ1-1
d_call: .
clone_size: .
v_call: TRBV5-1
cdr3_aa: CASSLEGQDTEAFF
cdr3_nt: TGCGCCAGCAGCTTGGAGGGACAAGACACTGAAGCTTTCTTT

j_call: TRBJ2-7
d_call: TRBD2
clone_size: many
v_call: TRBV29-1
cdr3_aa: CSVHPGGVGEQYF
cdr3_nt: TGCAGCGTTCATCCGGGAGGGGTTGGGGAGCAGTACTTC

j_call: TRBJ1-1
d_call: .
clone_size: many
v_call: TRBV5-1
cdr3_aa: CASKDFAEAFF
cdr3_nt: TGCGCCAGCAAGGACTTTGCTGAAGCTTTCTTT

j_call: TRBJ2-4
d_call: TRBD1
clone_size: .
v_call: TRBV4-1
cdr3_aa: CASSHPGGKNIQYF
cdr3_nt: TGCGCCAGCAGCCACCCAGGGGGCAAAAACATTCAGTACTTC

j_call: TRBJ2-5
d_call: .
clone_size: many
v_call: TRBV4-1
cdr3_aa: CASSHLTSETQYF
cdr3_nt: TGCGCCAGCAGCCATCTGACATCGGAGACCCAGTACTTC

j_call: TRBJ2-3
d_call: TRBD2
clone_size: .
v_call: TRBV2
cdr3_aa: CASSEGAGGGIDTQYF
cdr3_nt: TGTGCCAGCAGTGAAGGTGCGGGAGGAGGGATAGATACGCAGTATTTT

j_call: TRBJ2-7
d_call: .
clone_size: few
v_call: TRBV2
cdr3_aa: CASSEVGVEQYF
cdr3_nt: TGTGCCAGCAGTGAAGTCGGAGTCGAGCAGTACTTC

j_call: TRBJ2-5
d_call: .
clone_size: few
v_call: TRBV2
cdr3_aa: CASLAGAFFGRETQYF
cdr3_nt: .

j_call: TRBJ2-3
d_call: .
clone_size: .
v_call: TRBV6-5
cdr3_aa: CASSHVQGFGTDTQYF
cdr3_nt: TGTGCCAGCAGTCATGTACAGGGATTCGGCACAGATACGCAGTATTTT

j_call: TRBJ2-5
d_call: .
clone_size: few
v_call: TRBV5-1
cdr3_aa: CASSWGIAFSETQYF
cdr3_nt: TGCGCCAGCAGCTGGGGTATAGCGTTTTCGGAGACCCAGTACTTC

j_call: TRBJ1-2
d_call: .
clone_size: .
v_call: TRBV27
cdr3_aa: CASSFFAGDYGYTF
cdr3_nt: TGTGCCAGCAGTTTTTTTGCAGGGGACTATGGCTACACCTTC